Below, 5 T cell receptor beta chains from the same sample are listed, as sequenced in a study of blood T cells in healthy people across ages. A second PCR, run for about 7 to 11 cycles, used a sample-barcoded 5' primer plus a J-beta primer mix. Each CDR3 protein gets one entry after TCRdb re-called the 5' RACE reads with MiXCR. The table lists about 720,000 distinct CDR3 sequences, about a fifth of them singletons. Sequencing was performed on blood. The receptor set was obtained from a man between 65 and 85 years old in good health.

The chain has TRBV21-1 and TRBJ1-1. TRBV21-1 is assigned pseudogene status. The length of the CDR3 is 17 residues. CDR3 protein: CASSKQGGLRMNTEAFF. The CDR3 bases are TGTGCCAGCAGCAAACAAGGCGGACTGCGGATGAACACTGAAGCTTTCTTT.

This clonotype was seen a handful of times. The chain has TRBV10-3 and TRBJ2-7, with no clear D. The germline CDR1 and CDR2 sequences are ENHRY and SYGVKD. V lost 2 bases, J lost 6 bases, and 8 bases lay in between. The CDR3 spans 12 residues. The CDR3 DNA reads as TGTGCCATCAGTGAGGCCTTAGGCGAGCAGTACGTC. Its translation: CAISEALGEQYV.

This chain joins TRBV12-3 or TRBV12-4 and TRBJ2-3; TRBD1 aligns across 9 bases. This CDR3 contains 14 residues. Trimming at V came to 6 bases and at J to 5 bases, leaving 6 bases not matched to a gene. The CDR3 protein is CASSPGQGEDTQYF. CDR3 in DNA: TGTGCCAGCAGCCCGGGACAGGGTGAAGATACGCAGTATTTT.

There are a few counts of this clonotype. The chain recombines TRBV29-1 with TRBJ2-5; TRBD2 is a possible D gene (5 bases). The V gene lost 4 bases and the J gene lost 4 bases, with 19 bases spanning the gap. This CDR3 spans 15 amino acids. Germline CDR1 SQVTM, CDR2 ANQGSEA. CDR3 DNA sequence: TGCAGCGTTGGAGTAAGCGGTTCTGGTGGAGAGACCCAGTACTTC. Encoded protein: CSVGVSGSGGETQYF.

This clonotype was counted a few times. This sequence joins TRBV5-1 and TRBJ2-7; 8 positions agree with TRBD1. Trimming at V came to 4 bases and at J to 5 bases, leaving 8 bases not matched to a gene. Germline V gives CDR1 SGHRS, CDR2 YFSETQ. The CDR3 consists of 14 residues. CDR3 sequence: CASSLWTGSDEQYV. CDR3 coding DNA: TGCGCCAGCAGCCTGTGGACAGGGTCGGACGAGCAGTACGTC.